This TCR beta chain appears in the sequencing data of a study of blood T cell repertoires in COVID-19 (dated by TCRdb to 2019 to 2021). Turning to the overall study: The collaborator samples originated in the United States, Italy and Spain and spanned the acute and convalescent phases of COVID-19. Subjects who had been exposed to COVID-19, were actively infected with it, or had recovered from it provided the deeply sampled blood TCRbeta repertoires that made up the dataset. Nearly every sample came with metadata listing a de-identified subject ID, COVID-19 status, age in years and sex. The repertoires were made available in a free public database intended to serve as a resource for research on the immune response to SARS-CoV-2. The samples were drawn from two sources: the first 160 participants of the ongoing ImmuneRACE study, and 1,254 subjects contributed by 6 global collaborators. Where available, HLA class I and class II types were obtained from metadata supplied by the sample provider rather than from assay-based typing. The prospective study material was composed of cDNA or gDNA derived from T cells, B-cell-depleted T cells, or PBMCs.

Its CDR3 holds 12 amino acids, cysteine through phenylalanine. Only CDR3 DNA remains: 36 bases, in frame from the first base. The germline V gene (reference sequence) provides CDR1 SEHNR and CDR2 FQNEAQ. A distance of 10 bases separates the germline ends of V and J, which lose 5 bases and 7 bases respectively. At one collaborating source in Seattle, patients were enrolled during active infection and were followed longitudinally through the course of disease. Each collaborating institution followed its own protocols to collect whole blood in K2EDTA tubes. Collaborator samples were shipped for TCRbeta analysis as frozen whole blood, isolated PBMCs, or DNA extracted from either sample type. General study outcomes and caveats: The amount of clinical and demographic metadata varied by source and participant and was provided uncurated.

TCRbeta CDR3 regions were amplified from genomic DNA using the immunoSEQ Assay, a bias-controlled multiplex PCR. Per the authors' processing: Within the assay, amplification of reference gene primers was used to estimate how many nucleated cells each sample contained. Sequence reads were collapsed and filtered to measure the absolute abundance of every unique TCRbeta CDR3 rearrangement. For each sample, productive Simpson clonality was calculated by taking the square root of Simpson's diversity index across productive rearrangements. As stored in TCRdb, this immuneACCESS dataset retains in-frame rearrangements with V and J assigned. A fraction of the clones does not appear; measured against another copy, unresolved V genes explain less than half of the discrepancy, and the remainder lacks a known reason. V and J calls and clone size come straight from that table; D and trimming were deduced from the DNA. Across this sample there are tens of thousands of clones, with 65% to 85% seen only once. Of the sample, approximately 8.9% is held by the ten largest clones.

Note on this clone: The antigen it recognizes is unknown. The sample holds no much larger clone one base away, and base qualities are not on file.

The sequenced sample consisted of peripheral blood. The V gene is TRBV7-9 and the J gene is TRBJ2-3; TRBD1 is possibly the D segment (5 matching bases). The TCR was taken from a man older than 75 with COVID-19, enrolled during active disease. The DNA reads as follows: TGTGCCAGCAGCGACTCAGGGAATACGCAGTATTTT. Its protein reads: CASSDSGNTQYF.